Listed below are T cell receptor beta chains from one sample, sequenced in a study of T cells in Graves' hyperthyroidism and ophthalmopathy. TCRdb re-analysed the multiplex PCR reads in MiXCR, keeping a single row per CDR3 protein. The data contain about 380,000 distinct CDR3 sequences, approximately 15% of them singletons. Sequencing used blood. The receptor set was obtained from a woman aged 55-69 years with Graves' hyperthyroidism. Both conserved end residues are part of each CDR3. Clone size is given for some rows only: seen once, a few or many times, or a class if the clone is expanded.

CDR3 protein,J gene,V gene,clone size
CASSLAGTSGLYNEQFF,TRBJ2-1,TRBV11-2,-
CSARTGTSAAYEQYF,TRBJ2-7,TRBV20-1,many
CASSLGRANYEQYF,TRBJ2-7,TRBV11-3,many
CATRGVNYGYTF,TRBJ1-2,TRBV28,many
CASSVDGNEKLFF,TRBJ1-4,TRBV9,many
CASRDDGDTQYF,TRBJ2-3,TRBV5-1,-
CATQTAPNTEAFF,TRBJ1-1,TRBV10-3,many
CASSPEGYGNTEAFF,TRBJ1-1,TRBV4-1,-
CASSLVPDGTYNEQFF,TRBJ2-1,TRBV5-1,many
CASSPGLAGGLAKNIQYF,TRBJ2-4,TRBV27,many
CASSQYKGAETQYF,TRBJ2-5,TRBV6-1,many
CASSAKQGFMDYGYTF,TRBJ1-2,TRBV9,many
CASGGVTTNEKLFF,TRBJ1-4,TRBV12-5,many
CASSLGEGASGGYTF,TRBJ1-2,TRBV5-1,few
CASSHRKDRGLDQPQHF,TRBJ1-5,TRBV14,few
CASSLMTGHYEQYF,TRBJ2-7,TRBV13,many
CASSPMRLASNTGELFF,TRBJ2-2,TRBV18,many
CASRPAGGQETQYF,TRBJ2-5,TRBV3-1,many
CASSKERVSSYNSPLHF,TRBJ1-6,TRBV11-2,many
CASSLVRATNEKLFF,TRBJ1-4,TRBV11-2,many
CASRRGGNQPQHF,TRBJ1-5,TRBV28,many
CASSAPDRGLLGYTF,TRBJ1-2,TRBV2,many
CASIGGSLIYRGIDTQYF,TRBJ2-3,TRBV7-9,-
CASSSGTSFHEQYF,TRBJ2-7,TRBV13,many
CASSSTVYGYTF,TRBJ1-2,TRBV7-9,few
CASGGGLAAFYEQYF,TRBJ2-7,TRBV4-1,-